This T cell receptor (beta chain) was observed in a study of cytomegalovirus exposure and HLA in healthy donors. Whole-study context: Ancestry clustering placed about 86% of several hundred genotyped donors in the Caucasian-associated cluster. Study-level findings and limits: Per a prior analysis, the majority of TCR beta V segments were productive roughly 87% or roughly 30% of the time. Sequencing depth roughly uniform across donors was assumed in presence/absence analyses.

This PCR relied on a set of 60 Vbeta primers and 13 Jbeta primers. Some clones are missing from TCRdb's copy, which holds only in-frame ones; the method was immunoSEQ multiplex PCR. The table includes about 160,000 clones, 70% to 90% detected once. A remark on this clone: Its target is not known.

Trimming pared 3 bases from V and 5 bases from J, leaving 22 bases between. The CDR3 sequence is 17 residues long. CDR1 is MDHEN, CDR2 SYDVKM, per germline. Material: PBMCs. The clonotype was recovered from a woman younger than 35 in good health and CMV-seronegative. This chain uses TRBV28 with TRBJ1-2; D not resolved. DNA of the CDR3: TGTGCCAGCAGTTTGCAGCCCCCAGCGGGCACCTTGTATGGCTACACCTTC. Translating gives CASSLQPPAGTLYGYTF.